The rows below give T cell receptor beta chains drawn from one sample of a study of cytomegalovirus exposure and HLA in healthy donors. Repertoires were generated with immunoSEQ multiplex PCR, while TCRdb's copy carries only in-frame clones and drops some. This repertoire includes some 72,000 clones. The sequenced sample was PBMCs. Receptor source: a man aged 30-40 years in good health and CMV-seronegative. Both conserved end residues are part of each CDR3. A D gene is named only where the DNA matches it firmly.

d_call j_call cdr3_length v_call cdr3_nt cdr3_aa
TRBD2 TRBJ2-5 18 TRBV5-4 TGTGCCAGCAGCTTACTAGCGGGGGGGCGATCCGCAAAAGAGACCCAGTACTTC CASSLLAGGRSAKETQYF
. TRBJ1-2 13 TRBV6-1 TGTGCCAGCATGCAGGGGATCGTAGGTGGCTACACCTTC CASMQGIVGGYTF
. TRBJ1-2 14 TRBV6-5 TGTGCCAGCAGTCGAGACACCCCTCGGGGAGGCTACACCTTC CASSRDTPRGGYTF
. TRBJ1-2 14 TRBV5-1 TGCGCCAGCAGCTTCCGGGGTAGAGAGGGCGGCTACACCTTC CASSFRGREGGYTF
. TRBJ2-7 14 TRBV5-1 TGCGCCAGCAGCTTAGGGGGGGCATCCTACGAGCAGTACTTC CASSLGGASYEQYF
TRBD2 TRBJ2-3 14 TRBV27 TGTGCCAGCAGTTTATTCGGGACTACAAATACGCAGTATTTT CASSLFGTTNTQYF
TRBD1 TRBJ1-4 16 TRBV4-1 TGCGCCAGCAGCCAAGGCGGGACAGGACAAAGCGAAAAACTGTTTTTT CASSQGGTGQSEKLFF
. TRBJ1-1 14 TRBV19 TGTGCCAGTAGTATGGAGGGGTTGAACACTGAAGCTTTCTTT CASSMEGLNTEAFF
TRBD1 TRBJ2-3 18 TRBV11-2 TGTGCCAGCAGCTCCCGTCGCCGGGACAGGGAACTCAGGGATACGCAGTATTTT CASSSRRRDRELRDTQYF
TRBD2 TRBJ2-3 16 TRBV4-2 TGTGCCAGCAGCCAAGAATCAGCGGGAGGGGAAGATACGCAGTATTTT CASSQESAGGEDTQYF
. TRBJ2-7 13 TRBV10-3 TGTGCCATCAGTGAGGAGGACTCCTACGAGCAGTACTTC CAISEEDSYEQYF
. TRBJ2-6 15 TRBV6-1 TGTGCCAGCAGTGAAAGGGAGTCCGGGGCCAACGTCCTGACTTTC CASSERESGANVLTF
. TRBJ2-7 11 TRBV29-1 TGCAGCGTCTTACAGGGTGGCGAGCAGTACTTC CSVLQGGEQYF
. TRBJ2-7 14 TRBV18 TGTGCCAGCTCACCACCGCAGGGTTTCGACGAGCAGTACTTC CASSPPQGFDEQYF
. TRBJ1-2 15 TRBV5-6 TGTGCCAGCAGCTTGGCCCAGAATATTAACTATGGCTACACCTTC CASSLAQNINYGYTF
. TRBJ2-7 14 TRBV16 TGTGCCAGCAGCCCGGGACTCCCCAAGAACGAGCAGTACTTC CASSPGLPKNEQYF
TRBD1 TRBJ1-5 14 TRBV5-1 TGCGCCAGCAGCCTCGGACAGGGTGGTCAGCCCCAGCATTTT CASSLGQGGQPQHF
TRBD1 TRBJ1-6 15 TRBV7-3 TGTGCCAGCAGCCGTAGACAGGGAAATAATTCACCCCTCCACTTT CASSRRQGNNSPLHF
TRBD2 TRBJ2-2 14 TRBV2 TGTGCCAGTGGACTAGCGGGAGCCACCGGGGAGCTGTTTTTT CASGLAGATGELFF